Listed below are T cell receptor beta chains from one sample, sequenced in a study of blood T cell repertoires in COVID-19. Sequencing was performed with immunoSEQ multiplex PCR; in TCRdb, only in-frame clones are kept and a portion is missing. The sample has about 82,000 clones, 60% to 80% seen once. The sample was peripheral blood. These receptors were taken from a man between 60 and 75 years old with COVID-19, enrolled during active disease. Both conserved end residues are part of each CDR3. The order of the fields is V gene, CDR3 length, D gene, J gene, clone size, CDR3 protein, CDR3 DNA. D genes are given only for firm matches. Clone size is stated in some rows and not others, as once, few, many or a class when expanded.

TRBV29-1	15	NA	TRBJ1-1	NA	CSVEDFAASNTEAFF	TGCAGCGTTGAAGATTTTGCGGCCTCAAACACTGAAGCTTTCTTT
TRBV9	15	TRBD1	TRBJ2-3	many	CASSVGGQPTDTQYF	TGTGCCAGCAGCGTAGGGGGACAGCCCACAGATACGCAGTATTTT
TRBV12-3/TRBV12-4	13	NA	TRBJ2-7	NA	CASSLVQGGEQYF	TGTGCCAGCAGTTTAGTTCAGGGCGGCGAGCAGTACTTC
TRBV27	18	TRBD2	TRBJ2-3	NA	CASSPGTSGSVGRNTQYF	TGTGCCAGCAGCCCTGGGACTAGCGGGAGTGTCGGGAGGAATACGCAGTATTTT
TRBV6-6	16	NA	TRBJ1-1	NA	CASTGQTGILNTEAFF	TGTGCCAGCACTGGGCAGACCGGGATTTTGAACACTGAAGCTTTCTTT
TRBV5-1	15	TRBD1	TRBJ1-2	NA	CASSSTGGSSYGYTF	TGCGCCAGCAGCTCAACAGGGGGCAGTAGCTATGGCTACACCTTC
TRBV2	13	NA	TRBJ2-7	NA	CASTSGTSHEQYF	TGTGCCAGCACCAGCGGAACGTCCCACGAGCAGTACTTC
TRBV5-4	15	TRBD2	TRBJ2-7	once	CASSSGLAATYEQYF	TGTGCCAGCAGCTCCGGACTAGCGGCCACCTACGAGCAGTACTTC
TRBV19	15	TRBD1	TRBJ2-5	NA	CASSISGTALETQYF	TGTGCCAGTAGTATTTCCGGGACAGCCCTAGAGACCCAGTACTTC
TRBV4-2	16	NA	TRBJ1-1	once	CASSQEGREENTEAFF	TGTGCCAGCAGCCAAGAGGGGAGGGAAGAGAACACTGAAGCTTTCTTT
TRBV15	16	TRBD1	TRBJ1-6	few	CATSTGTGLGNSPLHF	TGTGCCACCAGCACCGGGACAGGGCTCGGTAATTCACCCCTCCACTTT
TRBV4-2	15	TRBD1	TRBJ2-3	NA	CASSKDRVNTDTQYF	TGTGCCAGCAGCAAGGACAGGGTTAACACAGATACGCAGTATTTT
TRBV27	15	NA	TRBJ2-7	once	CASSLLGGQGNEQYF	TGTGCCAGCAGTTTATTAGGTGGGCAGGGGAACGAGCAGTACTTC
TRBV19	14	NA	TRBJ2-7	NA	CASSIAEGDYEQYF	TGTGCCAGTAGTATAGCGGAAGGAGACTACGAGCAGTACTTC
TRBV5-1	14	NA	TRBJ1-6	NA	CASSIQGNRSPLHF	TGCGCCAGCAGCATCCAGGGTAACCGATCACCCCTCCACTTT
TRBV24-1	15	TRBD1	TRBJ2-5	NA	CATSDSGQGYETQYF	TGTGCCACCAGTGACTCGGGACAGGGCTACGAGACCCAGTACTTC
TRBV2	14	NA	TRBJ1-1	NA	CASTLKPGALEAFF	TGTGCCAGCACCCTAAAGCCAGGTGCCCTTGAAGCTTTCTTT
TRBV5-4	15	NA	TRBJ1-6	NA	CASSLAQEYNSPLHF	TGTGCCAGCAGCTTGGCCCAGGAATATAATTCACCCCTCCACTTT
TRBV7-3	13	TRBD1	TRBJ1-2	NA	CASSSGTGGRYTF	TGTGCCAGCAGCTCCGGGACAGGGGGACGCTACACCTTC
TRBV2	15	TRBD1	TRBJ1-1	many	CASSARTGGTTEAFF	TGTGCCAGCAGTGCTCGGACAGGGGGCACCACTGAAGCTTTCTTT
TRBV15	14	TRBD1	TRBJ2-5	NA	CATSRDNRGETQYF	TGTGCCACCAGCAGAGATAACAGGGGAGAGACCCAGTACTTC
TRBV14	15	TRBD2	TRBJ2-1	NA	CASSQSGRARNEQFF	TGTGCCAGCAGCCAGAGCGGGAGGGCCCGCAATGAGCAGTTCTTC
TRBV10-3	15	NA	TRBJ1-2	NA	CAISPAGQGFYGYTF	TGTGCCATCAGTCCAGCAGGGCAGGGCTTTTATGGCTACACCTTC
TRBV11-3	14	TRBD2	TRBJ2-7	NA	CATQAGALSYEQYF	TGTGCCACTCAAGCGGGAGCGCTCTCCTACGAGCAGTACTTC
TRBV7-9	15	NA	TRBJ2-7	NA	CASSLDGQIKDEQYF	TGTGCCAGCAGCTTAGACGGACAAATAAAGGACGAGCAGTACTTC
TRBV7-2	15	NA	TRBJ2-2	NA	CASSTTGMGAGELFF	TGTGCCAGCAGCACCACAGGGATGGGGGCCGGGGAGCTGTTTTTT
TRBV6-5	16	TRBD2	TRBJ2-1	NA	CASSYGSPSGNNEQFF	TGTGCCAGCAGTTACGGTAGCCCTAGCGGTAACAATGAGCAGTTCTTC
TRBV9	16	TRBD2	TRBJ2-4	NA	CASSVGLAGRENIQYF	TGTGCCAGCAGCGTAGGCCTAGCGGGTAGGGAAAACATTCAGTACTTC
TRBV6-5	15	TRBD1	TRBJ1-1	NA	CASSYWGQGETEAFF	TGTGCCAGCAGTTACTGGGGACAGGGAGAGACTGAAGCTTTCTTT
TRBV6-5	15	TRBD2	TRBJ2-3	NA	CASSSPSGTRNTQYF	TGTGCCAGCAGTTCCCCTAGCGGGACGAGGAATACGCAGTATTTT
TRBV25-1	15	TRBD1	TRBJ2-1	NA	CASSAGRGQSNEQFF	TGTGCCAGCAGTGCTGGCAGGGGGCAGTCAAATGAGCAGTTCTTC
TRBV3-1/TRBV3-2	18	NA	TRBJ2-4	once	CASSHPSMNLGAKNIQYF	TGTGCCAGCAGCCATCCCTCCATGAACCTCGGGGCCAAAAACATTCAGTACTTC
TRBV3-1/TRBV3-2	16	NA	TRBJ2-7	NA	CASSQLSWQGAYEQYF	TGTGCCAGCAGCCAACTCTCTTGGCAGGGCGCATACGAGCAGTACTTC
TRBV24-1	13	NA	TRBJ2-2	NA	CATGAGVTGELFF	TGTGCCACCGGCGCAGGGGTGACCGGGGAGCTGTTTTTT
TRBV5-1	16	TRBD1	TRBJ2-1	NA	CASSPGQASSYNEQFF	TGCGCCAGCAGCCCCGGACAGGCTAGCTCCTACAATGAGCAGTTCTTC
TRBV11-2	17	TRBD2	TRBJ2-3	NA	CASSLLRGSPSTDTQYF	TGTGCCAGCAGCTTATTGCGGGGGTCTCCTAGCACAGATACGCAGTATTTT
TRBV7-8	16	TRBD1	TRBJ1-4	NA	CASSETDRGHREKLFF	TGTGCCAGCAGCGAAACCGACAGGGGACATAGAGAAAAACTGTTTTTT
TRBV5-1	14	NA	TRBJ1-1	NA	CASSLINWNTEAFF	TGCGCCAGCAGCTTGATAAACTGGAACACTGAAGCTTTCTTT
TRBV3-1/TRBV3-2	13	NA	TRBJ1-2	NA	CASSQGTSPLSAF	TGTGCCAGCAGCCAGGGGACAAGTCCCCTGAGTGCCTTC
TRBV24-1	15	NA	TRBJ2-3	NA	CATSDRSSPTDTQYF	TGTGCCACCAGTGATCGGTCTAGCCCCACAGATACGCAGTATTTT
TRBV16	15	NA	TRBJ2-4	NA	CASSHTRDTLNIQYF	TGTGCCAGCAGCCACACCCGGGACACGTTAAACATTCAGTACTTC
TRBV1	14	NA	TRBJ1-4	NA	CTSSQRQGYEKLFF	TGCACCAGCAGCCAGCGACAGGGCTACGAAAAACTGTTTTTT
TRBV5-1	15	TRBD2	TRBJ2-7	NA	CASSLVSLAGVRRYF	TGCGCCAGCAGCTTGGTTTCACTAGCGGGAGTGCGGCGGTACTTC
TRBV27	12	NA	TRBJ1-1	NA	CASSFAVFEAFF	TGTGCCAGCAGTTTTGCGGTTTTTGAAGCTTTCTTT
TRBV15	16	NA	TRBJ2-5	once	CATSREINTGQETQYF	TGTGCCACCAGCAGAGAAATAAATACAGGGCAAGAGACCCAGTACTTC
TRBV19	15	NA	TRBJ1-1	NA	CASKTPISMNTEAFF	TGTGCCAGTAAGACACCTATAAGCATGAACACTGAAGCTTTCTTT
TRBV5-4	14	TRBD1	TRBJ2-7	NA	CASSSPGQGYEQYF	TGTGCCAGCAGCTCACCGGGACAGGGATACGAGCAGTACTTC
TRBV5-1	13	TRBD1	TRBJ1-1	few	CASSEGQGTEAFF	TGCGCCAGCAGCGAAGGACAGGGCACTGAAGCTTTCTTT
TRBV15	16	NA	TRBJ1-2	NA	CATSSLVGTVSYGYTF	TGTGCCACCAGCTCCCTGGTGGGCACCGTCTCCTATGGCTACACCTTC
TRBV7-2	16	TRBD1	TRBJ1-2	NA	CASSPFGGQGADGYTF	TGTGCCAGCAGCCCTTTTGGGGGACAGGGGGCCGATGGCTACACCTTC
TRBV2	12	TRBD2	TRBJ2-7	once	CASRAGDYEQYF	TGTGCCAGCAGGGCGGGGGACTACGAGCAGTACTTC
TRBV4-1	14	TRBD1	TRBJ1-2	NA	CASSPTGFANGYTF	TGCGCCAGCAGCCCGACAGGGTTCGCAAATGGCTACACCTTC
TRBV3-1/TRBV3-2	16	TRBD1	TRBJ2-5	NA	CASSQDEDRVEETQYF	TGTGCCAGCAGCCAAGATGAAGACAGGGTGGAAGAGACCCAGTACTTC